This TCR beta chain was observed in a study of monozygotic twins with cystic fibrosis. The overall study: With approximately 14 PCR cycles, barcoded libraries came from around 2.9 micrograms of fragmented DNA. Study results and limitations: In 13 of 16 pairs, V gene usage was closest to the co-twin's. In this small cohort, shared CDR3 numbers showed no association with age, concordance or disease severity. Low clonality (median roughly 0.009) suggested a mostly naive repertoire.

Repertoires were generated with immunoSEQ multiplex PCR, while TCRdb's copy carries only in-frame clones and drops some. The sample has fewer than 20,000 clones, approximately 97% seen once. Germline CDR1 and CDR2: MGHRA and YSYEKL. Trimming cost V 4 bases and J 5 bases; bases outside gene matches: 12. There are 17 residues in the CDR3. About this clone itself: Its antigen remains unidentified.

Sequenced input: blood. The gene calls are TRBV4-1 and TRBJ2-3, with 10 bases fitting TRBD2. The receptor was derived from a young woman with cystic fibrosis. CDR3 DNA sequence: TGCGCCAGCAGCCGAGGCGAGCGGGGGGGGACTCTAGATACGCAGTATTTT. The encoded protein is CASSRGERGGTLDTQYF.